Below are 30 T cell receptor beta chains sequenced from a single sample in a study of T cell repertoires in cytomegalovirus infection (dated by TCRdb to about 2019). This sample was sequenced with an Illumina HiSeq 1500. TCRdb handled the public reads itself, with Q25 trimming in fastp and clone calling in MiXCR, and kept productive beta chains. Each CDR3 protein gets just one entry, which takes the most common genes and DNA from the rows behind it. The table for this sample lists about 740,000 distinct CDR3 sequences; roughly 35% of them were counted only once. Roughly 2.9% of the sample lies in the top ten. The source material was PBMCs. The receptor set was obtained from a human donor in good health (CMV status not recorded). Some clones in this sample may be carry-over from other donors' samples.

A note on this clonotype: This may be a read error: a much more frequent sequence differs by one nucleotide. The missing conserved phenylalanine or tryptophan at the end of this CDR3 makes a read error likely. V gene TRBV7-2 combines with J gene TRBJ2-7; possibly TRBD2 for D (5 bases). Germline values: CDR1 SGHTA, CDR2 FQGNSA. V was clipped by 3 bases and J by 1 base, with 10 bases between them. CDR3 length equals 14 residues. CDR3 sequence (DNA): TGTGCCAGCAGCTTTTCTGGCGGGTCCTACGAGCAGTACTTA. This encodes CASSFSGGSYEQYL.

The table lists this clonotype with many counts. This chain joins TRBV2 and TRBJ2-7; TRBD1 might be the D (5 bases). The CDR3 totals 14 residues. Between the trimmed V and J ends, which lost 3 bases and 0 bases, there was a span of 9 bases. Germline loops: CDR1 SNHLY, CDR2 FYNNEI. Here the CDR3 DNA reads TGTGCCAGCAGTGAGAACAGGCCCTCCTACGAGCAGTACTTC. As protein: CASSENRPSYEQYF.

This sequence joins TRBV2 and TRBJ2-7, with TRBD2 as a possible D gene (6 bases). Germline CDR1 and CDR2: SNHLY and FYNNEI. The CDR3 is 14 amino acids. Deletions cut 4 bases from V and 1 base from J, with 11 bases between. CDR3 sequence reads: CASSARRGSYEQYF. CDR3 nucleotide sequence: TGTGCCAGCAGTGCCAGGAGGGGTTCCTACGAGCAGTACTTC.

As for this clonotype: The CDR3 end shows no conserved phenylalanine or tryptophan, and so a read error is likely. The CDR3 DNA reads TGTGCCAGCAGTGAGCAGACAGGGGGTAGCTCTGGGGCCAACGTCCTGACTTTA. This codes for CASSEQTGGSSGANVLTL. The chain links TRBV12-3 or TRBV12-4 to TRBJ2-6, with 9 bases identical to TRBD1. The CDR3 has 18 amino acids. V gave up 5 bases and J gave up 0 bases; unmatched junction bases: 8.

V and J are TRBV12-3 or TRBV12-4 and TRBJ2-5; D tentatively fits TRBD1 or TRBD2 (5 bases each). Between the trimmed V and J ends, which lost 6 bases and 5 bases, there was a span of 16 bases. The CDR3 sequence is 14 residues long. The CDR3 protein is CASRGDGGMETQYF. The CDR3 bases are TGTGCCAGCAGGGGGGACGGTGGAATGGAGACCCAGTACTTC.

Details on this clonotype: Sequence at one end of the junction differs from germline and may be a read error. The J gene is TRBJ2-3, the V gene TRBV7-2; a possible D gene is TRBD1 (6 bases). The CDR3 totals 15 residues. The germline CDR1 and CDR2 sequences are SGHTA and FQGNSA. This chain's CDR3 is CASSSTGSGTETQFF. Written as DNA, the CDR3 is TGTGCCAGCAGTTCAACAGGGTCTGGTACCGAGACGCAGTTTTTT.

This rearrangement joins TRBV28 to TRBJ1-6; unclear D gene. Trimming cost V 5 bases and J 10 bases, with 12 bases left between them. Germline-derived CDR1 and CDR2 are MDHEN and SYDVKM. The CDR3 has 13 amino acids. The CDR3 DNA reads as TGTGCCAGCAGTGCCTATGGTAACTCACCCCTCCACTTT. Encoded protein: CASSAYGNSPLHF.

The chain joins TRBV19 to TRBJ1-2; D is unclear. Germline-derived CDR1 and CDR2 are LNHDA and SQIVND (reference sequence). V lost 3 bases, J lost 9 bases, and 14 bases lay in between. This CDR3 region has 13 residues. The DNA of the CDR3 is TGTGCCAGTAGTATGTCTCCCAACAGTTGCTACACCTTC. It is translated as CASSMSPNSCYTF.

V usage is TRBV18 and J usage is TRBJ1-5; tentatively, D is TRBD1 (6 bases). V was trimmed by 6 bases and J by 4 bases, leaving 13 bases between them. CDR1 KGHSH and CDR2 LQKENI come from the germline V gene. This CDR3 has 14 residues. The CDR3 nucleotides read TGTGCCAGCTCGGGGAACAGGGTTAATCAGCCCCAGCATTTT. Protein sequence: CASSGNRVNQPQHF.

This clonotype was seen more than once but under ten times. The rearrangement links TRBV6-1 to TRBJ1-1, with 7 bases that match TRBD1. Trimming cost V 7 bases and J 6 bases; bases outside gene matches: 11. Germline V gene lookup returns CDR1 MNHNS and CDR2 SASEGT. There are 14 residues in the CDR3. The CDR3 nucleotides read TGTGCCAGCAAACCGGGACAGAGTGGCTCTGAAGCTTTCTTT. Its translation is CASKPGQSGSEAFF.

A remark on this clonotype: At one end, the junction sequence differs from germline, possibly due to a read error. The chain recombines TRBV12-3 or TRBV12-4 with TRBJ2-7; D might be TRBD1 (6 bases). CDR3 length: 19 residues. In DNA, the CDR3 is TGTGCCAGTAGTTTGGGTTCCTCCCGAGACAGGCGGCGGAGACGGGAGCAGTACTTC. Its translation is CASSLGSSRDRRRRREQYF.

This clonotype has a handful of counts. The V and J genes are TRBV11-2 and TRBJ1-1; D is unclear. Trimming took 1 base from V and 10 from J, leaving 10 bases between them. This CDR3 contains 12 residues. Germline values: CDR1 SGHAT, CDR2 FQNNGV. CDR3 protein: CASSLAIRPAFF. The CDR3 nucleotides are TGTGCCAGCAGCTTAGCCATTAGACCAGCTTTCTTT.

The chain recombines TRBV28 with TRBJ2-1; TRBD2 matches 12 bases. V was clipped by 4 bases and J by 0 bases; unmatched bases: 7. The germline CDR1 and CDR2 sequences are MDHEN and SYDVKM. The CDR3 contains 18 residues. Here the CDR3 DNA reads TGTGCCAGCAGTTCCGGACTAGCGGGAAGGGTCTCCTACAATGAGCAGTTCTTC. It yields the protein CASSSGLAGRVSYNEQFF.

The genes are TRBV7-6 and TRBJ2-5, with D possibly TRBD1 on 5 matching bases. Germline V gives CDR1 SGHVS, CDR2 FNYEAQ. V lost 1 base to trimming and J lost 1 base, with 16 bases between them. CDR3 length: 17 amino acids. In DNA form, the CDR3 reads TGTGCCAGCAGCTTAGGTTGGGGCTCATCCACCCAAGAGACCCAGTACTTC. As protein: CASSLGWGSSTQETQYF.

This clonotype was found a few times. This rearrangement joins TRBV20-1 to TRBJ2-1; D remains ambiguous. The CDR3 is 11 residues long. V lost 5 bases and J 7 bases, leaving 9 bases between the germline ends. Per germline, CDR1 DFQATT and CDR2 SNEGSKA (reference sequence). CDR3 nucleotides: TGCAGTGCTTTGAGCCAAAATGAGCAGTTCTTC. Residues: CSALSQNEQFF.

The chain joins TRBV7-9 to TRBJ2-3; 9 bases line up with TRBD2. In germline, CDR1 is SEHNR, CDR2 FQNEAQ (reference sequence). The CDR3 runs 18 residues. Losses at the gene ends were 1 base for V and 2 bases for J; bases not matched to a gene: 10. CDR3 in amino acids: CASSLVSLRGGVTDTQYF. In nucleotides, the CDR3 is TGTGCCAGCAGCTTAGTGTCCCTGCGGGGGGGAGTCACAGATACGCAGTATTTT.

The chain combines TRBV6-1 with TRBJ2-1; D possibly corresponds to TRBD1 (6 bases). This CDR3 is built from 14 residues. Germline lookup yields CDR1 MNHNS and CDR2 SASEGT. V was trimmed by 0 bases and J by 10 bases, leaving 13 bases between them. CDR3 in amino acids: CASSEAQGISEQFF. Written as DNA, the CDR3 is TGTGCCAGCAGTGAAGCGCAGGGGATCAGCGAGCAGTTCTTC.

This clonotype has only a few counts. The chain uses TRBV15 and TRBJ2-3; D call uncertain. The ends were cut back, 5 bases at V and 0 bases at J, with 9 bases in the middle. The CDR3 has 14 residues. Germline values: CDR1 LNHNV, CDR2 YYDKDF (reference sequence). In DNA, the CDR3 is TGTGCCACCAGCTCCGGGTTAAGCACAGATACGCAGTATTTT. It encodes CATSSGLSTDTQYF.

This chain joins TRBV7-6 and TRBJ2-7; D may match TRBD1 or TRBD2 (5 bases each). The CDR3 has 18 residues. V lost 3 bases and J 5 bases, leaving 26 bases between the germline ends. Looked up from germline, CDR1 is SGHVS and CDR2 is FNYEAQ. The CDR3 reads CASSFRGRVQIAPDEQYF. Here the CDR3 DNA reads TGTGCCAGCAGCTTTCGGGGACGGGTACAAATAGCGCCCGACGAGCAGTACTTC.

The chain joins TRBV28 to TRBJ2-7, with D maybe TRBD2 (6 bases). The germline CDR1 and CDR2 sequences are MDHEN and SYDVKM. This CDR3 comprises 15 residues. With 6 bases removed from V and 6 bases from J, the gap between germline ends came to 21 bases. The CDR3 region is CASSLTAGSASEQYF. The DNA of the CDR3 is TGTGCCAGCAGCCTGACTGCGGGATCGGCCTCCGAGCAGTACTTC.

This clonotype was seen only a few times. The J gene is TRBJ2-7, the V gene TRBV12-3 or TRBV12-4; TRBD1 is a possible D gene (6 bases). CDR3 length equals 12 residues. V lost 6 bases and J lost 10, with 16 bases in between. CDR3 sequence: CASSRGEGGQYF. The CDR3 nucleotides are TGTGCCAGCAGCCGGGGTGAAGGGGGACAGTACTTC.

This clonotype was counted many times. The chain links TRBV7-2 to TRBJ1-2, with unresolved D. Trimming removed 5 bases from V and 0 bases from J, with 13 bases in between. Germline CDR1 and CDR2: SGHTA and FQGNSA. The CDR3 covers 15 residues. In nucleotides, the CDR3 is TGTGCCAGCAGCCCACGCAGCGGGGCTAACTATGGCTACACCTTC. It codes for CASSPRSGANYGYTF.

As for this clonotype: Relative to the germline gene, one junction end is altered; a read error may explain this. The chain couples TRBV27 to TRBJ2-7; D is perhaps TRBD2 (5 bases). The CDR3 consists of 14 residues. Germline CDR1 MNHEY, CDR2 SMNVEV (reference sequence). The CDR3 DNA is TGTGCCCGCAGTTTCCAGGACTCAACCTACGAGCAGTACTTC. Translation: CARSFQDSTYEQYF.

This chain joins TRBV5-1 and TRBJ2-2, with 7 nucleotides matching TRBD1. Losses at the gene ends were 4 bases for V and 7 bases for J; bases not matched to a gene: 10. In germline, CDR1 is SGHRS, CDR2 YFSETQ. This CDR3 has 15 amino acids. CDR3 sequence: CASSGGQVDRGELFF. CDR3 bases: TGCGCCAGCAGCGGCGGACAGGTCGACCGCGGGGAGCTGTTTTTT.

This sequence joins TRBV5-1 and TRBJ2-2, with D possibly TRBD1 on 6 matching bases. V was trimmed by 4 bases and J by 0 bases, leaving 13 bases between them. The CDR3 covers 16 residues. The germline V gene encodes CDR1 SGHRS and CDR2 YFSETQ. The CDR3 DNA reads as TGCGCCAGCAGCGCCCGGACAGATTCGAACACCGGGGAGCTGTTTTTT. This encodes CASSARTDSNTGELFF.

A few counts support this clonotype. The chain joins TRBV6-5 to TRBJ1-2; D possibly corresponds to TRBD1 (5 bases). The CDR3 has 13 residues. The germline gives CDR1 MNHEY, CDR2 SVGAGI. V lost 7 bases and J lost 7, with 16 bases in between. The DNA for the CDR3 is TGTGCCAGCACCACCAACGCAGGGCTTGGCTACACCTTC. This translates into CASTTNAGLGYTF.

This clonotype was counted between two and nine times. The chain uses TRBV28 and TRBJ2-2; D remains unclear. Trimming took 5 bases from V and 6 from J, leaving 7 bases between them. The germline V gene has CDR1 MDHEN and CDR2 SYDVKM. The CDR3 has 12 amino acids. The CDR3 is CASSSESGELFF. CDR3 DNA sequence: TGTGCCAGCAGTAGCGAGTCCGGGGAGCTGTTTTTT.

In this sample, this clonotype turned up many times. DNA for the CDR3: TGTGCCAGCAGCTCGGGCGGGGGGTTAGATACGCAGTATTTT. This sequence encodes CASSSGGGLDTQYF. The chain uses TRBV7-3 and TRBJ2-3; TRBD2 matches at 8 bases. Losses at the gene ends were 4 bases for V and 5 bases for J; bases not matched to a gene: 5. CDR3 length: 14 residues. Germline V gene data show CDR1 as SGHTA and CDR2 as FQGTGA.

A remark on this clonotype: Germline and junction disagree at one end, which may indicate a read error. V usage is TRBV6-1 and J usage is TRBJ2-7; D gene ambiguous. This CDR3 is built from 11 residues. Looked up from germline, CDR1 is MNHNS and CDR2 is SASEGT. CDR3 nucleotides: TGTGCCAGCAGTTCCCCTTACGGGCAGTACTTC. Translating gives CASSSPYGQYF.

The rearrangement links TRBV28 to TRBJ2-3, with D perhaps matching TRBD1 or TRBD2 (5 bases each). This CDR3 is built from 14 residues. V lost 8 bases, J lost 0 bases, and 12 bases lay in between. Looked up from germline, CDR1 is MDHEN and CDR2 is SYDVKM. The CDR3 nucleotides are TGTGCCAGCGGGACCCCTACTAGCACAGATACGCAGTATTTT. This sequence encodes CASGTPTSTDTQYF.